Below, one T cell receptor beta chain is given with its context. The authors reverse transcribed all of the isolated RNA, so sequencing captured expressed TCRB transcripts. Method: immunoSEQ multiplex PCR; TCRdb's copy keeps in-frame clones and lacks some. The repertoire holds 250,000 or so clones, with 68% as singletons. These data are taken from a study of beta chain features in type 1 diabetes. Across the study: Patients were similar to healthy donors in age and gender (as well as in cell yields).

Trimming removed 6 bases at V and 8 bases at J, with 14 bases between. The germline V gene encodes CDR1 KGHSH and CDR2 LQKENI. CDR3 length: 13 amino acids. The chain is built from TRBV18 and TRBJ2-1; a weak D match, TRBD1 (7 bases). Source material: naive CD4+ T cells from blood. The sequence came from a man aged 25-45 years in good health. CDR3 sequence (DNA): TGTGCCAGCTCCCCCGACAGGGAGGATGAGCAGTTCTTC. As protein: CASSPDREDEQFF.